Shown below are 32 T cell receptor beta chains from a single sample sequenced in a study of T cell clusters in autoimmune cytopenias. Multiplex touch-down PCR amplified TRB using TRB-A and TRB-B pools in one tube. TCRdb re-analyzed the multiplex PCR reads; it lists each CDR3 protein once, without DNA. There are approximately 11,000 distinct CDR3 sequences in the sample, with 20% to 25% held by the top ten. TRB was amplified from around 250 ng of peripheral blood genomic DNA per sample. In addition, the sample was reused for a study of T cell repertoires in aging, cancer and after chemotherapy.

The sequenced material came from peripheral blood. The receptors here all came from a human donor in good health.

The chain uses TRBV20-1 and TRBJ2-7; no DNA is available, so the TRBD2 call from TCRdb remains unchecked. In germline, CDR1 is DFQATT, CDR2 SNEGSKA (reference sequence). The CDR3 sequence is 15 residues long. CDR3 amino acids: CSARDRTSGVYEQYF.

The V gene is TRBV12-3 or TRBV12-4, the J gene TRBJ1-3. CDR3 size: 14 residues. The CDR3 loop reads CASSRTVSGNTIYF.

Measured by frequency, this clonotype is medium-sized. This sequence joins TRBV19 and TRBJ2-7. Germline values: CDR1 LNHDA, CDR2 SQIVND (reference sequence). This CDR3 contains 14 residues. CDR3 protein: CASSIGSGSYEQYF.

The rearrangement links TRBV5-6 to TRBJ1-1; lacking DNA, the TRBD1 call made by TCRdb goes unchecked. The CDR3 loop spans 15 amino acids. Germline V CDR1 and CDR2: SGHDT, YYEEEE. This chain's CDR3 is CASSPDRGWDTEAFF.

V is TRBV29-1 and J is TRBJ1-1; the TCRdb D gene call, TRBD1, has no DNA to confirm it. Germline V lookup: CDR1 SQVTM, CDR2 ANQGSEA. CDR3 length equals 11 residues. This CDR3 reads CSWGWDTEAFF.

The CDR3 loop is CASGRLFNEKLFF. The chain uses TRBV30 and TRBJ1-4. Looked up from germline, CDR1 is GTSNPN and CDR2 is SVGIG (reference sequence). The CDR3 runs to 13 residues.

This chain links TRBV7-2 with TRBJ2-3; no DNA is available, so the TRBD2 call from TCRdb remains unchecked. This CDR3 has 17 amino acids. Germline CDR1 and CDR2: SGHTA and FQGNSA. The chain's CDR3 is CASSLALAGASTDTQYF.

J is TRBJ1-5 and V is TRBV19; TCRdb's assignment of TRBD1 cannot be checked, as there is no DNA. Germline lookup yields CDR1 LNHDA and CDR2 SQIVND (reference sequence). The length of the CDR3 is 13 residues. The CDR3 spells CASSIGGSQPQHF.

The chain recombines TRBV7-2 with TRBJ2-3; TCRdb calls TRBD2, which cannot be checked without DNA. CDR1 is SGHTA and CDR2 is FQGNSA in the germline V gene. CDR3 length: 15 residues. This CDR3 reads CASSVEGPDGDTQYF. Variable domain in full (rest from reference TRBV7-2 and TRBJ2-3): GAGVSQSPSNKVTEKGKDVELRCDPISGHTALYWYRQSLGQGLEFLIYFQGNSAPDKSGLPSDRFSAERTGGSVSTLTIQRTQQEDSAVYLCASSVEGPDGDTQYFGPGTRLTVL.

According to its frequency, this clonotype is medium-sized. The chain couples TRBV29-1 to TRBJ1-1; lacking DNA, the TRBD1 call made by TCRdb goes unchecked. CDR1 is SQVTM, CDR2 ANQGSEA, per germline. The CDR3 is 12 residues long. This chain's CDR3 is CSVTGGNTEAFF.

The V gene is TRBV19, the J gene TRBJ2-3; TCRdb gives TRBD1 as the D gene, but with no DNA this cannot be confirmed. The length of the CDR3 is 13 residues. Germline V lookup: CDR1 LNHDA, CDR2 SQIVND (reference sequence). CDR3 residues: CASRYLGADTQYF.

V and J are TRBV5-6 and TRBJ1-2; TCRdb's D call of TRBD1 is untestable without DNA. The length of the CDR3 is 15 residues. CDR1 and CDR2 (germline): SGHDT, YYEEEE. The CDR3 spells CASSGFSGTGDGYTF.

This clonotype counts as medium-sized (0.01 to 0.1%) by frequency. This rearrangement joins TRBV24-1 to TRBJ2-2; the D call of TRBD1 rests on TCRdb alone, since no DNA is present to check it. CDR3 length equals 16 residues. The germline V gene has CDR1 KGHDR and CDR2 SFDVKD. The CDR3 here is CATSDRDRANTGELFF.

The V and J genes are TRBV6-5 and TRBJ2-1; the TCRdb D gene call, TRBD2, has no DNA to confirm it. Germline V CDR1 and CDR2: MNHEY, SVGAGI. The CDR3 contains 15 residues. The CDR3: CASSYSAGGPDEQFF.

The V and J genes are TRBV11-2 and TRBJ2-7; there is no DNA to check the TCRdb D call of TRBD1. From germline, CDR1 is SGHAT and CDR2 FQNNGV. The CDR3 spans 14 residues. CDR3 amino acids: CASSLGGTGNEQYF.

The chain carries TRBV6-2 or TRBV6-3 and TRBJ1-4. Germline CDR1 is MNHEY and CDR2 is SVGEGT. This CDR3 has 15 amino acids. CDR3 region: CASSYTFGSNEKLFF.

The chain is built from TRBV19 and TRBJ1-4. Germline lookup yields CDR1 LNHDA and CDR2 SQIVND (reference sequence). The CDR3 extends over 14 amino acids. This chain's CDR3 is CASSMGGINEKLFF.

The chain uses TRBV6-4 and TRBJ2-7; as DNA is missing, the TRBD2 call by TCRdb cannot be tested. This CDR3 contains 15 residues. CDR1 is MRHNA and CDR2 is SNTAGT in the germline V gene. The CDR3 here is CASSALAGSSYEQYF.

The CDR3 region is CASSIPAGAHYGYTF. The rearrangement links TRBV19 to TRBJ1-2. Germline V gives CDR1 LNHDA, CDR2 SQIVND (reference sequence). The CDR3 length is 15 residues.

The genes are TRBV7-9 and TRBJ1-4; TCRdb's D gene call, TRBD1, goes unchecked for lack of DNA. The CDR3 covers 13 residues. Germline CDR1 is SEHNR and CDR2 is FQNEAQ (reference sequence). The CDR3 loop is CASRDSYNEKLFF.

The chain recombines TRBV27 with TRBJ2-7; the TCRdb call, TRBD1, lacks DNA for checking. CDR1 and CDR2 (germline): MNHEY, SMNVEV (reference sequence). The CDR3 runs 14 residues. The CDR3 sequence: CASSPGTESYEQYF.

The chain has TRBV12-3 or TRBV12-4 and TRBJ2-2. The CDR3 is 14 residues long. The CDR3 region is CASSFERITGELFF.

The chain links TRBV19 to TRBJ2-2. The CDR3 runs to 13 residues. Germline loops: CDR1 LNHDA, CDR2 SQIVND (reference sequence). CDR3 sequence: CASSPRTAGELFF.

J is TRBJ2-7 and V is TRBV27; the TRBD1 assignment by TCRdb is unverifiable without DNA. Germline assignment: CDR1 MNHEY and CDR2 SMNVEV (reference sequence). CDR3 length: 15 residues. The CDR3 loop reads CASSPYQGVPYEQYF.

This clonotype is identified as medium-sized from frequency. The V and J genes are TRBV29-1 and TRBJ1-4; the D call from TCRdb, TRBD1, cannot be confirmed without DNA. The germline V gene has CDR1 SQVTM and CDR2 ANQGSEA. The CDR3 runs to 14 residues. CDR3 amino acids: CSAEVRGVPEKLFF.

Frequency places this clonotype as medium-sized. The chain combines TRBV18 with TRBJ2-3. Germline V gene data show CDR1 as KGHSH and CDR2 as LQKENI. The CDR3 loop spans 11 amino acids. CDR3 in amino acids: CASSPEDTQYF.

The chain joins TRBV5-5 to TRBJ2-1; no DNA is available, so the TRBD2 call from TCRdb remains unchecked. Germline V CDR1 and CDR2: SGHKS, YYEKEE (reference sequence). CDR3 length: 14 amino acids. Here the CDR3 reads CASSLATTSGEQFF.

The chain carries TRBV19 and TRBJ1-5; the TCRdb D gene call, TRBD1, has no DNA to confirm it. Germline V gives CDR1 LNHDA, CDR2 SQIVND (reference sequence). There are 16 residues in the CDR3. The CDR3 region is CASSMKTGVTNQPQHF.

This chain links TRBV7-2 with TRBJ2-3; TCRdb reports TRBD1, a call that lacks DNA to check it against. Germline V gene lookup returns CDR1 SGHTA and CDR2 FQGNSA. The CDR3 runs to 14 residues. The CDR3 region is CASSLPTVTDTQYF.

CDR3 in amino acids: CASTTGGVSSYEQYF. The V call is TRBV12-3 or TRBV12-4, the J call TRBJ2-7; the TRBD1 assignment by TCRdb is unverifiable without DNA. This CDR3 spans 15 amino acids.

The gene calls are TRBV15 and TRBJ2-7; TCRdb's assignment of TRBD1 cannot be checked, as there is no DNA. Germline V lookup: CDR1 LNHNV, CDR2 YYDKDF (reference sequence). The CDR3 extends over 14 amino acids. The CDR3 region is CATSRGRGGYEQYF.

CDR3 sequence: CASSEGWDRGPGPTEAFF. The rearrangement joins TRBV6-1 to TRBJ1-1; there is no DNA to check the TCRdb D call of TRBD1. The CDR3 is 18 amino acids. The germline CDR1 and CDR2 sequences are MNHNS and SASEGT.